The 11 T cell receptor beta chains in this list originate from one sample, sequenced in a study of blood T cell repertoires in COVID-19. This table comes from immunoSEQ multiplex PCR, and its TCRdb copy is limited to in-frame clones, with some not included. This table has about 67,000 clones, roughly 90% appearing once. Sequenced sample: peripheral blood. Receptors originate from a woman aged 60-75 years with acute or convalescent COVID-19.

CDR3 region: CASTPVAGTYGYTF. CDR3 DNA: TGTGCCAGCACCCCTGTGGCAGGTACCTATGGCTACACCTTC. The chain couples TRBV6-5 to TRBJ1-2, with no clear D. CDR3 length: 14 residues. With 7 bases removed from V and 4 bases from J, the gap between germline ends came to 16 bases. Germline V CDR1 and CDR2: MNHEY, SVGAGI.

V gene TRBV4-1 combines with J gene TRBJ1-4, with D hard to call. V was trimmed by 0 bases and J by 5 bases, leaving 10 bases between them. This CDR3 has 15 residues. Germline V gene lookup returns CDR1 MGHRA and CDR2 YSYEKL. CDR3 region: CASSQDFRENEKLFF. The DNA of the CDR3 is TGCGCCAGCAGCCAAGACTTCCGGGAAAATGAAAAACTGTTTTTT.

As DNA, the CDR3 is TGTGCCAGCAGTCCTCGGGGGTATAGCAATCAGCCCCAGCATTTT. Translating gives CASSPRGYSNQPQHF. The rearrangement joins TRBV27 to TRBJ1-5; D is perhaps TRBD1 (5 bases). The CDR3 runs 15 residues. Trimming stripped 5 bases from V and 0 bases from J, with 11 bases between. Germline-derived CDR1 and CDR2 are MNHEY and SMNVEV (reference sequence).

A single count supports this clone. This chain uses TRBV30 with TRBJ1-2; D is uncertain. CDR3 length equals 12 residues. Trimming pared 0 bases from V and 3 bases from J, leaving 5 bases between. The germline gives CDR1 GTSNPN, CDR2 SVGIG (reference sequence). The CDR3, as DNA: TGTGCCTGGAGTGTGGGCTACTATGGCTACACCTTC. Encoded protein: CAWSVGYYGYTF.

The CDR3 bases are TGTGCCAGCAGCCAGGGACAGGGGAGGAATTCACCCCTCCACTTT. As protein: CASSQGQGRNSPLHF. The chain joins TRBV5-4 to TRBJ1-6; 10 bases agree with TRBD1. From germline, CDR1 is SGHNT and CDR2 YYREEE (reference sequence). V lost 4 bases to trimming and J lost 7 bases; unmatched junction nucleotides: 5. CDR3 length: 15 residues.

V gene TRBV5-1 combines with J gene TRBJ1-3, with D uncertain. The CDR3 totals 14 residues. The V end lost 4 bases, the J end lost 0 bases, and 8 bases lay between the germline ends. The germline V gene encodes CDR1 SGHRS and CDR2 YFSETQ. The CDR3 sequence is CASSGGSSGNTIYF. The CDR3 region has the DNA TGCGCCAGCAGCGGTGGCAGCTCTGGAAACACCATATATTTT.

The chain carries TRBV29-1 and TRBJ2-1; TRBD1 agrees at 7 bases. The CDR3 totals 14 residues. Trimming cost V 6 bases and J 3 bases; bases outside gene matches: 8. Germline CDR1 SQVTM, CDR2 ANQGSEA. CDR3 amino acids: CSVTGQVGYNEQFF. The CDR3 DNA is TGCAGCGTGACCGGACAGGTTGGCTACAATGAGCAGTTCTTC.

The J gene is TRBJ1-6, the V gene TRBV27; TRBD1 matches at 9 bases. Per the germline V gene, CDR1 is MNHEY and CDR2 is SMNVEV (reference sequence). The CDR3 contains 14 residues. Trimming at V came to 5 bases and at J to 7 bases, leaving 3 bases not matched to a gene. CDR3 sequence: CASSLDRGNSPLHF. The CDR3 bases are TGTGCCAGCAGTCTGGACAGGGGAAATTCACCCCTCCACTTT.

The chain has TRBV3-1 (or the pseudogene TRBV3-2) and TRBJ2-1; tentatively, D is TRBD2 (6 bases). Looked up from germline, CDR1 is LGHDT and CDR2 is YNNKEL (reference sequence). Trimming pared 5 bases from V and 0 bases from J, leaving 14 bases between. The CDR3 contains 16 residues. The CDR3 sequence: CASSSRGFSSYNEQFF. The CDR3 DNA sequence: TGTGCCAGCAGCTCACGGGGGTTTAGCTCCTACAATGAGCAGTTCTTC.

The DNA for the CDR3 is TGTGCCAGAACCAAGACAGGGAACACCGGGGAGCTGTTTTTT. This encodes CARTKTGNTGELFF. The chain joins TRBV7-9 to TRBJ2-2; D is perhaps TRBD1 (6 bases). Looked up from germline, CDR1 is SEHNR and CDR2 is FQNEAQ (reference sequence). Trimming left V 9 bases short and J 1 base short, with 12 bases between. The CDR3 is 14 residues long.

J is TRBJ1-2 and V is TRBV27; 12 positions match TRBD1. The V gene's germline CDR1 is MNHEY and CDR2 SMNVEV (reference sequence). The length of the CDR3 is 14 residues. V lost 4 bases and J lost 4; bases outside the gene matches: 1. CDR3 nucleotide sequence: TGTGCCAGCAGTTGGGACAGGGGGCTCTATGGCTACACCTTC. It translates to CASSWDRGLYGYTF.